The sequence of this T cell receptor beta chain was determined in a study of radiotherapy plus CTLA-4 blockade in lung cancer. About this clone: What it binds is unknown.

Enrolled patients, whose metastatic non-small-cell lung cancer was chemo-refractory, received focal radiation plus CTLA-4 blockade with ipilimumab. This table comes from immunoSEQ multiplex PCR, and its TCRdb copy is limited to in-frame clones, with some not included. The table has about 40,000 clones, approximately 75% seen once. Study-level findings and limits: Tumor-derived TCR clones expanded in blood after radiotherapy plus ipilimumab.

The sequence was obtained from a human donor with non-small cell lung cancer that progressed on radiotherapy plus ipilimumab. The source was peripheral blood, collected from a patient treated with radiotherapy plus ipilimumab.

The CDR3: CASSLTGGATGELFF. In DNA, the CDR3 is TGTGCCAGCAGCCTGACAGGGGGCGCGACCGGGGAGCTGTTTTTT. The chain is built from TRBV7-9 and TRBJ2-2; 10 nucleotides align to TRBD1. Germline values: CDR1 SEHNR, CDR2 FQNEAQ (reference sequence). V was pared by 5 bases and J by 5 bases, with 5 bases of the junction left unmatched. This CDR3 spans 15 amino acids.